This entry describes one T cell receptor (beta chain). It may be a read error: a sequence one base away is much more abundant. Germline-derived CDR1 and CDR2 are SEHNR and FQNEAQ (reference sequence). This CDR3 has 16 amino acids. TCRdb redid the calling of the 5' RACE reads with MiXCR, one entry per CDR3 protein. This table holds roughly 5,600 distinct CDR3 sequences, around 33% found once. This TCR was recovered from a female donor with breast cancer. The V and J genes are TRBV7-9 and TRBJ2-1; D perhaps matches TRBD2 (5 bases). Specimen: memory CD4+ T cells sorted from blood. As to subset: memory CD4+ T cells, CD4+CD45RO+CD25-. This chain's CDR3 is CASSVTTRLANNVQFF. CDR3 coding DNA: TGTGCCAGCAGCGTGACGACTCGGCTAGCCAACAATGTGCAGTTCTTC.